These 26 T cell receptor beta chains originate from one sample sequenced in a study of identical twins. From the 5' RACE reads, TCRdb called clonotypes with MiXCR, one entry per CDR3 protein. Among 150,000 or so distinct CDR3 sequences listed, roughly 3.2% were seen once. The sequenced sample was memory T cells sorted from blood. The receptors derive from a man aged 18 to 29 in good health.

This clonotype appeared many times. The gene calls are TRBV20-1 and TRBJ2-2; the D gene is possibly TRBD2 (5 bases). There are 15 residues in the CDR3. Trimming removed 3 bases at V and 2 bases at J, with 13 bases between. Germline assignment: CDR1 DFQATT and CDR2 SNEGSKA (reference sequence). CDR3 loop: CSASRGRTNTGELFF. CDR3 DNA: TGCAGTGCTAGTCGAGGGCGGACCAACACCGGGGAGCTGTTTTTT.

Concerning this clonotype itself: This may be a read error: a much more frequent sequence differs by one nucleotide. V gene TRBV15 combines with J gene TRBJ2-1, with D unclear. CDR1 LNHNV and CDR2 YYDKDF come from the germline V gene (reference sequence). The CDR3 runs 15 residues. The CDR3 nucleotides read TGTGCCACCAGCACCGGGCCACTACCGAACAATGGGCAGTTCTTC. Translated: CATSTGPLPNNGQFF.

This clonotype was counted at least ten times. The rearrangement joins TRBV10-3 to TRBJ2-1; TRBD2 aligns across 11 bases. This CDR3 comprises 15 residues. Per the germline V gene, CDR1 is ENHRY and CDR2 is SYGVKD. The J segment lost 9 bases and the V segment lost 5 bases, leaving 9 bases of the junction unmatched. CDR3 sequence: CAISTSGSLLGEQFF. In DNA, the CDR3 is TGTGCCATCAGTACTAGCGGGAGTCTGCTAGGTGAGCAGTTCTTC.

This clonotype was counted ten times or more. This chain joins TRBV20-1 and TRBJ1-6, with 9 bases aligning to TRBD1. The CDR3 has 16 amino acids. V was clipped by 2 bases and J by 7 bases; unmatched bases: 9. Germline V gene sequence: CDR1 DFQATT, CDR2 SNEGSKA (reference sequence). CDR3 DNA: TGCAGTGCTAGACCAATGGGACAGGGAACGAATTCACCCCTCCACTTT. Translated, it gives CSARPMGQGTNSPLHF.

This clonotype appeared many times. The chain is built from TRBV6-1 and TRBJ2-7; 9 bases fit TRBD2. The V segment lost 4 bases and the J segment 5 bases; nucleotides outside the gene matches: 6. Germline V gene data show CDR1 as MNHNS and CDR2 as SASEGT. The CDR3 has 14 residues. The CDR3 coding sequence is TGTGCCAGCAGTGGTACTAGCGGGCCTGACGAGCAGTACGTC. Protein sequence: CASSGTSGPDEQYV.

This clonotype was found a few times. V usage is TRBV21-1 and J usage is TRBJ2-7; the DNA was not compared with TRBD1, the D call given in the table. TRBV21-1 is reported as a pseudogene. This CDR3 has 14 residues. CDR3 in amino acids: CASSSHRVEHEQYF. CDR3 nucleotide sequence: TGTGCCAGCAGCAGCCACAGGGTCGAGCACGAGCAGTACTTC.

This clonotype has a count of ten or more. The rearrangement joins TRBV5-1 to TRBJ2-5, with D possibly being TRBD2 (5 bases). Trimming shortened V by 2 bases and J by 5 bases, and 16 bases separated the two germline ends. The CDR3 extends over 15 amino acids. The germline V gene has CDR1 SGHRS and CDR2 YFSETQ. This CDR3 reads CASSFRGSSGETQYF. CDR3 sequence (DNA): TGCGCCAGCAGCTTCCGAGGGAGTAGTGGCGAGACCCAGTACTTC.

This clonotype was observed at least ten times. This chain connects TRBV7-8 to TRBJ1-5; D not certain. Germline CDR1 is SGHVS and CDR2 is FQNEAQ. The CDR3 is 13 residues long. V shed 0 bases and J shed 4 bases, with 4 bases lying between them. The CDR3 DNA reads TGTGCCAGCAGCTTAGCCAGGAATCAGCCCCAGCATTTT. As protein: CASSLARNQPQHF.

This clonotype was counted at least ten times. The V and J genes are TRBV7-2 and TRBJ1-6; D gene ambiguous. CDR1 and CDR2 (germline): SGHTA, FQGNSA. Trimming cost V 5 bases and J 10 bases, with 12 bases left between them. This CDR3 has 13 amino acids. The CDR3 sequence is CASSDGLRSPLHF. The CDR3 DNA follows: TGTGCCAGCAGCGACGGTTTACGCTCACCCCTCCACTTT.

This clonotype was seen repeatedly, ten times or more. The chain recombines TRBV20-1 with TRBJ2-1, with D possibly TRBD2 on 6 matching bases. CDR1 and CDR2 (germline): DFQATT, SNEGSKA (reference sequence). The CDR3 contains 16 residues. Trimming took 0 bases from V and 4 from J, leaving 16 bases between them. DNA for the CDR3: TGCAGTGCTAGAGAGGAAGGGCGGGGAGCTTACAATGAGCAGTTCTTC. Its protein product is CSAREEGRGAYNEQFF.

This clonotype was detected many times. This sequence joins TRBV3-1 and TRBJ2-5, with 9 nucleotides matching TRBD2. V trimming: 1 base; J trimming: 4 bases; junction bases outside the gene matches: 7. CDR1 and CDR2 from the germline V gene are LGHDT and YNNKEL (reference sequence). CDR3 length equals 16 residues. The CDR3 DNA is TGTGCCAGCAGCCAAGGGTTAGCGGGAGAACGAGAGACCCAGTACTTC. This sequence encodes CASSQGLAGERETQYF.

This clonotype was observed at least ten times. The rearrangement joins TRBV11-2 to TRBJ2-7; either TRBD1 or TRBD2 may fit D (6 bases each). Per the germline V gene, CDR1 is SGHAT and CDR2 is FQNNGV. V was shortened by 5 bases and J by 3 bases, with 20 bases between the two germline ends. The CDR3 totals 16 residues. CDR3 amino acids: CASSTRRRGRYYEQYV. The CDR3 region has the DNA TGTGCCAGCAGCACCCGACGGAGGGGGAGGTACTACGAGCAGTACGTC.

This clonotype has ten or more counts. This chain connects TRBV5-1 to TRBJ1-2, with no clear D. Trimming removed 0 bases at V and 3 bases at J, with 9 bases between. From germline, CDR1 is SGHRS and CDR2 YFSETQ. CDR3 length: 14 amino acids. DNA of the CDR3: TGCGCCAGCAGCTTGGCCGGACCCGACTATGGCTACACCTTC. Amino acids: CASSLAGPDYGYTF.

This clonotype was seen repeatedly, ten times or more. The CDR3 DNA follows: TGTGCCACCAGCAGAGATAAACTAGCAGAGACCCAGTACTTC. This translates into CATSRDKLAETQYF. V is TRBV15 and J is TRBJ2-5, with a tentative D call TRBD2 (6 bases). Trimming removed 0 bases from V and 4 bases from J, with 9 bases in between. Germline assignment: CDR1 LNHNV and CDR2 YYDKDF (reference sequence). The CDR3 spans 14 residues.

This clonotype was detected ten times or more. The chain carries TRBV12-3 or TRBV12-4 and TRBJ2-5, with TRBD2 matching over 11 bases. The J segment lost 5 bases and the V segment lost 1 base, leaving 3 bases of the junction unmatched. The CDR3 consists of 15 residues. The CDR3 loop reads CASSLVSGRGETQYF. The CDR3 DNA follows: TGTGCCAGCAGTTTAGTTAGCGGGAGGGGGGAGACCCAGTACTTC.

This clonotype came up many times. The gene calls are TRBV7-8 and TRBJ2-3; 16 bases map to TRBD2. The V gene end was trimmed by 7 bases and the J gene end by 8 bases; junction bases not matched to a gene: 15. The germline V gene encodes CDR1 SGHVS and CDR2 FQNEAQ. This CDR3 contains 18 residues. The CDR3 region is CASIKSGTSGRAFSTQYF. DNA of the CDR3: TGTGCCAGCATAAAATCCGGGACTAGCGGGAGGGCCTTCAGTACGCAGTATTTT. Based on the CDR3 plus reference TRBV7-8 and TRBJ2-3, the full variable domain is GAGVSQSPRYKVAKRGQDVALRCDPISGHVSLFWYQQALGQGPEFLTYFQNEAQLDKSGLPSDRFFAERPEGSVSTLKIQRTQQEDSAVYLCASIKSGTSGRAFSTQYFGPGTRLTVL.

This clonotype was detected ten times or more. The V and J genes are TRBV20-1 and TRBJ2-1, with D perhaps being TRBD1 or TRBD2 (5 bases each). Trimming shortened V by 2 bases and J by 5 bases, and 16 bases separated the two germline ends. Germline values: CDR1 DFQATT, CDR2 SNEGSKA (reference sequence). The CDR3 has 15 residues. Written as DNA, the CDR3 is TGCAGTGCTAGAAATTCCGGGACCCCTAACAATGAGCAGTTCTTC. This gives the protein CSARNSGTPNNEQFF.

This clonotype was counted ten times or more. DNA for the CDR3: TGTGCCACCAGTGGCCCTAGCGGGAAGGATGCAGATACGCAGTATTTT. It codes for CATSGPSGKDADTQYF. The chain carries TRBV24-1 and TRBJ2-3; TRBD2 matches 9 bases. Germline CDR1 KGHDR, CDR2 SFDVKD. The CDR3 has 16 residues. Trimming took 5 bases from V and 4 from J; bases not matched to a gene: 9.

This clonotype was found many times. The gene calls are TRBV12-3 or TRBV12-4 and TRBJ2-7; the match to TRBD2 covers 8 bases. Unmatched junction bases numbered 9, after V lost 5 bases and J lost 3 bases. The CDR3 spans 15 residues. CDR3 sequence: CASSLSGNGYYEQYF. CDR3 in DNA: TGTGCCAGCAGTCTTAGCGGGAACGGGTACTACGAGCAGTACTTC.

In this sample, this clonotype turned up many times. The chain employs TRBV5-1 and TRBJ1-2; no reliable D call. With 4 bases removed from V and 6 bases from J, the gap between germline ends came to 19 bases. There are 15 residues in the CDR3. Germline CDR1 is SGHRS and CDR2 is YFSETQ. This CDR3 is CASSPSEGRLHGYTF. Here the CDR3 DNA reads TGCGCCAGCAGCCCCTCCGAGGGCAGGCTCCATGGCTACACCTTC.

The chain has TRBV19 and TRBJ1-6; 7 bases fit TRBD1. The CDR3 is made up of 16 amino acids. Germline CDR1 is LNHDA and CDR2 is SQIVND (reference sequence). The junction had 11 bases not matched to a gene; V was cut back by 2 bases and J by 10 bases. The chain's CDR3 is CASSIPAGGIQSPLHF. The CDR3 coding sequence is TGTGCCAGTAGTATACCTGCAGGGGGAATTCAGTCACCCCTCCACTTT.

This clonotype was found many times. The J gene is TRBJ1-1, the V gene TRBV29-1, with D possibly being TRBD1 (5 bases). Germline CDR1 and CDR2: SQVTM and ANQGSEA. This CDR3 spans 13 amino acids. The ends were cut back, 7 bases at V and 1 base at J, with 13 bases in the middle. The CDR3 spells CSAETAPNTEAFF. Written as DNA, the CDR3 is TGCAGCGCAGAGACAGCTCCGAACACTGAAGCTTTCTTT.

The sample holds many counts of this clonotype. The DNA for the CDR3 is TGCAGTGCTAGAGGCGAGGGGATCACAGATACGCAGTATTTT. This codes for CSARGEGITDTQYF. The rearrangement joins TRBV20-1 to TRBJ2-3; either TRBD1 or TRBD2 may fit D (5 bases each). This CDR3 is built from 14 residues. V was trimmed by 1 base and J by 2 bases, leaving 10 bases between them. Germline V gives CDR1 DFQATT, CDR2 SNEGSKA (reference sequence).

A word on this clonotype: A much bigger clone sits one base away, suggesting this may be a read error. As the CDR3 is not closed by the conserved phenylalanine or tryptophan, this likely results from a read error. The rearrangement uses TRBV7-2 and TRBJ1-1, with D possibly being TRBD1 (6 bases). The CDR3 length is 13 residues. Germline V lookup: CDR1 SGHTA, CDR2 FQGNSA. V lost 6 bases and J lost 4, with 12 bases in between. DNA for the CDR3: TGTGCCAGCAGGCTGGGACAAGGCACTGAAGCTTTCTGT. This gives the protein CASRLGQGTEAFC.

Ten or more counts support this clonotype. This chain joins TRBV7-8 and TRBJ1-1; possibly TRBD1 for D (6 bases). V was clipped by 6 bases and J by 0 bases, with 26 bases between them. Per germline, CDR1 SGHVS and CDR2 FQNEAQ. The CDR3 length is 19 residues. The CDR3 sequence: CASSPLWGLIEGMNTEAFF. CDR3 bases: TGTGCCAGCAGTCCCCTGTGGGGGCTGATTGAGGGAATGAACACTGAAGCTTTCTTT. The full variable domain, with the rest looked up from reference TRBV7-8 and TRBJ1-1, is GAGVSQSPRYKVAKRGQDVALRCDPISGHVSLFWYQQALGQGPEFLTYFQNEAQLDKSGLPSDRFFAERPEGSVSTLKIQRTQQEDSAVYLCASSPLWGLIEGMNTEAFFGQGTRLTVV.

The CDR3 nucleotides are TGCAGTGCTAGAGAGCTAGCGGGAGAGAATTTGGATGAGCAGTTCTTC. It is translated as CSARELAGENLDEQFF. The chain recombines TRBV20-1 with TRBJ2-1; 10 bases map to TRBD2. J gave up 8 bases and V 0 bases, and 10 bases lay outside the gene matches. The CDR3 sequence is 16 residues long. Germline V lookup: CDR1 DFQATT, CDR2 SNEGSKA (reference sequence).